The sequence of this T cell receptor beta chain was determined in a study of blood T cell repertoires in COVID-19 (dated by TCRdb to 2020 to 2022). With regard to the full study: The collaborator samples originated in the United States, Italy and Spain and spanned the acute and convalescent phases of COVID-19. HLA class I and class II types, where available, came from metadata supplied by the sample provider rather than from assay-based typing. Samples came from the ongoing ImmuneRACE study (first 160 participants) plus 1,254 subjects from 6 global collaborators. Subjects who had been exposed to COVID-19, were actively infected with it, or had recovered from it provided the deeply sampled blood TCRbeta repertoires that made up the dataset. A freely available public database, intended as a resource for researchers studying the immune response to SARS-CoV-2, is where the repertoires were released. The material from the prospective study consisted of cDNA or gDNA derived from T cells, B-cell-depleted T cells, or PBMCs. Sample metadata almost always included a de-identified subject ID, COVID-19 status, age in years and sex. Broader findings and caveats from the paper: How much clinical and demographic metadata was included differed by source and by participant, and the metadata was provided uncurated.

CDR1 is given as MNHEY and CDR2 as SMNVEV, both from the germline V gene (reference sequence). From the cysteine through the phenylalanine, the CDR3 covers 15 amino acids. CDR3 DNA is the only sequence kept; it has 45 bases, read in frame from the first base. From V the trimming removes 5 bases and from J it removes 0 bases, while the gene matches leave 4 bases of the junction unaccounted for. The immunoSEQ Assay, a bias-controlled multiplex PCR, was used to amplify TCRbeta CDR3 regions from genomic DNA. On the authors' methods: Within the assay, amplification of reference gene primers was used to estimate how many nucleated cells each sample contained. To quantify the absolute abundance of each unique TCRbeta CDR3 rearrangement, sequence reads were collapsed and filtered. For each sample, productive Simpson clonality was calculated as the square root of Simpson's diversity index over productive rearrangements. In its TCRdb copy, this immuneACCESS table keeps in-frame sequences only and misses some clones. Where compared with another copy, unresolved V genes explain less than half of these, and the others have no known cause. V, J and clone size are those of that table, while D and trimming were read from the DNA. The sample has 90,000 to 130,000 clones on record, 88% of them singletons. Over 2% of the sample belongs to the ten largest clones.

A remark on this clone: Its antigen is still unknown. One base away there is no much larger clone; base qualities are not given.

Collaborating institutions collected whole blood in K2EDTA tubes following their own protocols. For TCRbeta analysis, collaborators shipped samples in one of three forms: frozen whole blood, isolated PBMCs, or DNA extracted from either of those sample types. The rearranged chain carries TRBV27 and TRBJ1-1; 9 bases in the middle match TRBD1. This sequence originates from a human donor in a cohort sampled during active COVID-19. What was sequenced was peripheral blood. This receptor carries the CDR3 CASSLGQGMNTEAFF. The DNA sequence is as follows: TGTGCCAGCAGTCTAGGACAGGGGATGAACACTGAAGCTTTCTTT.